The clone carrying this T cell receptor (beta chain) was detected only a few times. This sample stems from a study of T cells in Graves' hyperthyroidism and ophthalmopathy. Germline V CDR1 and CDR2: MGHRA, YSYEKL. The CDR3 has 15 amino acids. Trimming removed 7 bases from V and 2 bases from J, with 17 bases in between. Researchers amplified the TCR beta CDR3 regions from RNA transcripts. HTBI primers were employed in a first-round RT-PCR of the TCR CDR3. TCRdb passed the multiplex PCR reads through MiXCR, listing each CDR3 protein once. This table has nearly 600,000 distinct CDR3 sequences, approximately 15% appearing once.

This rearrangement joins TRBV4-1 to TRBJ1-1, with D uncertain. The sample consisted of blood. This clonotype originated in a woman aged 30 to 39 with Graves' hyperthyroidism that later progressed to Graves' ophthalmopathy. CDR3 in amino acids: CASTYIFRDNTEAFF. The CDR3, as DNA: TGCGCCAGCACCTACATCTTCCGGGATAACACTGAAGCTTTCTTT.